This entry lists 26 T cell receptor beta chains sequenced from one sample in a study of regulatory T cells in long-lasting Graves disease. Both iRepertoire HTBI primers and Arm-PCR of CDR3 regions were used to build the TCR beta libraries. TCRdb re-analysed the multiplex PCR reads in MiXCR, keeping a single row per CDR3 protein. The sample holds some 250,000 distinct CDR3 sequences, under 20% seen once. This sample's time point: newly diagnosed GD, antithyroid drugs for less than 3 months. Following extraction of RNA from PBMCs, that RNA was used to make the TCR library. These data were also reused for a study on T cells in Graves' hyperthyroidism and ophthalmopathy.

The sequencing here drew on peripheral blood mononuclear cells (PBMCs), taken at new diagnosis, from a patient treated with antithyroid drugs. The receptors stem from a woman in her twenties or thirties with Graves disease.

This clonotype was counted many times. The rearrangement joins TRBV7-3 to TRBJ2-1, with 8 positions matching TRBD2. The length of the CDR3 is 15 residues. The J segment lost 6 bases and the V segment lost 4 bases, leaving 8 bases of the junction unmatched. Looked up from germline, CDR1 is SGHTA and CDR2 is FQGTGA. CDR3 in DNA: TGTGCCAGCAGCTCTCGGGGGGGCCAAAGCAATGAGCAGTTCTTC. It specifies CASSSRGGQSNEQFF.

This clonotype was observed many times. The V call is TRBV7-2, the J call TRBJ1-5, with D hard to call. This CDR3 is 19 amino acids long. Trimming cost V 2 bases and J 1 base, with 21 bases left between them. The germline V gene encodes CDR1 SGHTA and CDR2 FQGNSA. The CDR3 sequence: CASSLKYGNEQLSNQPQHF. CDR3 sequence (DNA): TGTGCCAGCAGCTTAAAGTATGGGAACGAGCAGTTAAGCAATCAGCCCCAGCATTTT.

This clonotype appeared a few times. The rearrangement joins TRBV9 to TRBJ1-4; possibly TRBD1 for D (6 bases). This CDR3 has 15 residues. The germline V and J ends were trimmed by 3 bases and 0 bases, with 9 bases remaining between them. Germline V gene sequence: CDR1 SGDLS, CDR2 YYNGEE. CDR3 sequence reads: CASSASGATNEKLFF. The CDR3 DNA follows: TGTGCCAGCAGCGCCTCAGGGGCAACTAATGAAAAACTGTTTTTT.

The chain has TRBV2 and TRBJ2-3, with 10 bases that match TRBD2. V dropped 5 bases and J dropped 5; count of bases not matched to a gene: 16. This CDR3 comprises 18 residues. The germline V gene has CDR1 SNHLY and CDR2 FYNNEI. CDR3 nucleotides: TGTGCCAGCAGTCCTCTACGAGCGGGGGGGCGACTGAAAGATACGCAGTATTTT. It encodes CASSPLRAGGRLKDTQYF.

This clonotype was counted many times. The rearrangement uses TRBV12-3 or TRBV12-4 and TRBJ1-2, with D perhaps matching TRBD1 (5 bases). The CDR3 consists of 13 residues. Trimming removed 4 bases at V and 2 bases at J, with 8 bases between. DNA of the CDR3: TGTGCCAGCAGTTCTGACAGCAACTATGGCTACACCTTC. It yields the protein CASSSDSNYGYTF.

Comments on this clonotype: This may arise from a read error, as a much more abundant clone is one base away. This rearrangement joins TRBV5-6 to TRBJ1-3, with a possible D match to TRBD1 (6 bases). There are 15 residues in the CDR3. From germline, CDR1 is SGHDT and CDR2 YYEEEE. The CDR3 sequence is CANSPLGRGRNTIYF. CDR3 nucleotides: TGTGCCAACAGCCCGCTGGGACGGGGGCGAAACACCATATATTTT.

This rearrangement joins TRBV2 to TRBJ2-3; TRBD1 might be the D (5 bases). Trimming removed 5 bases from V and 4 bases from J, with 7 bases in between. The CDR3 loop spans 12 amino acids. CDR1 and CDR2 from the germline V gene are SNHLY and FYNNEI. This CDR3 is CASSKQADTQYF. The CDR3 bases are TGTGCCAGCAGTAAACAGGCAGATACGCAGTATTTT.

This clonotype was recorded a few times. The chain employs TRBV5-1 and TRBJ2-7; 9 nucleotides line up with TRBD1. There are 14 residues in the CDR3. Germline CDR1 SGHRS, CDR2 YFSETQ. Trimming took 4 bases from V and 5 from J; bases not matched to a gene: 7. The CDR3 sequence: CASSHMTGGDEQYF. As DNA, the CDR3 is TGCGCCAGCAGCCACATGACAGGGGGGGACGAGCAGTACTTC.

The sample holds many counts of this clonotype. The chain's CDR3 is CASSLDSGSRSLHF. The CDR3 coding sequence is TGCGCCAGCAGCTTGGATTCCGGTTCCCGTTCCCTCCACTTT. This rearrangement joins TRBV5-1 to TRBJ1-6; no definite D call. V was pared by 0 bases and J by 14 bases, with 15 bases between. Germline lookup yields CDR1 SGHRS and CDR2 YFSETQ. This CDR3 region has 14 residues.

This clonotype was counted many times. This chain connects TRBV6-5 to TRBJ1-4; 9 bases are shared with TRBD1. Germline loops: CDR1 MNHEY, CDR2 SVGAGI. This CDR3 is built from 18 residues. V shed 3 bases and J 3 bases; nucleotides not matched to a gene: 11. CDR3 region: CASSYSRNGQGSNEKLFF. The DNA of the CDR3 is TGTGCCAGCAGTTATTCGAGGAATGGACAGGGGTCTAATGAAAAACTGTTTTTT.

This clonotype was observed at least ten times. The chain joins TRBV6-2 or TRBV6-3 to TRBJ2-4; TRBD2 matches 9 bases. The CDR3 runs to 15 residues. Germline CDR1 is MNHEY and CDR2 is SVGEGT. Germline trimming cut 0 bases from V and 8 bases from J; bases unmatched to any gene: 5. CDR3 nucleotides: TGTGCCAGCAGTTACTCTCTAGCGGGGAGGGACATTCAGTACTTC. Protein sequence: CASSYSLAGRDIQYF.

About this clonotype itself: This may arise from a read error, as a much more abundant clone is one base away. This CDR3 is CVSNFGGEAYEQYF. As DNA, the CDR3 is TGTGTCAGCAATTTCGGGGGGGAGGCCTACGAGCAGTACTTC. The V gene is TRBV12-3 or TRBV12-4, the J gene TRBJ2-7, with 8 nucleotides matching TRBD2. The CDR3 totals 14 residues.

Of note for this clonotype: One base away lies a much larger clone, so this may be a sequencing read error. The chain employs TRBV11-2 and TRBJ2-3; the match to TRBD2 covers 12 bases. Matching the DNA end better, TRBJ2-5 makes the J call doubtful. The germline V gene has CDR1 SGHAT and CDR2 FQNNGV. CDR3 length: 18 amino acids. In DNA, the CDR3 is TGTGCCAGCAGCTTAGAGGGGCCTAGCGGGGGGGCCGTGAAGACCCAGTACTTC. Protein: CASSLEGPSGGAVKTQYF.

This clonotype was detected ten times or more. V usage is TRBV20-1 and J usage is TRBJ1-1, with D perhaps TRBD1 (5 bases). The CDR3 totals 12 residues. In germline, CDR1 is DFQATT, CDR2 SNEGSKA (reference sequence). V dropped 7 bases and J dropped 3 bases, with 12 bases sitting between them. CDR3 DNA sequence: TGCAGTGTGAAGGTAGGGGACACTGAAGCTTTCTTT. Translating it yields CSVKVGDTEAFF.

This clonotype was observed a single time. The chain carries TRBV20-1 and TRBJ1-2; no reliable D call. The V and J ends lost 0 bases and 7 bases respectively, with 12 bases between them. This CDR3 spans 13 amino acids. Germline V lookup: CDR1 DFQATT, CDR2 SNEGSKA (reference sequence). The CDR3 DNA reads TGCAGTGCTAGAGACCCCGGTCACGCTGGCTACACCTTC. This codes for CSARDPGHAGYTF.

Comment on this clonotype: A far larger clone is only one base removed, so a read error is likely. The chain has TRBV11-2 and TRBJ1-2, with D perhaps TRBD1 (6 bases). V lost 0 bases to trimming and J lost 4 bases, with 12 bases between them. The CDR3 covers 15 residues. In germline, CDR1 is SGHAT, CDR2 FQNNGV. The DNA for the CDR3 is TGTGCCAGCAGCTTAGATCACAGGGAATTCTATGGCTACACCTTC. Its translation: CASSLDHREFYGYTF.

This clonotype appeared many times. The chain couples TRBV9 to TRBJ2-5; 8 bases fit TRBD2. With V trimmed by 1 base and J by 5 bases, 4 bases remained unmatched. The V gene's germline CDR1 is SGDLS and CDR2 YYNGEE. This CDR3 is built from 14 residues. The CDR3 here is CASSVSGGPETQYF. For the CDR3, the DNA is TGTGCCAGCAGCGTAAGCGGGGGTCCGGAGACCCAGTACTTC.

This clonotype was counted once. The V call is TRBV27, the J call TRBJ2-1; 10 bases are a match to TRBD2. There are 13 residues in the CDR3. Germline loops: CDR1 MNHEY, CDR2 SMNVEV (reference sequence). V gave up 4 bases and J gave up 10 bases; unmatched junction bases: 4. CDR3 sequence reads: CASSSTSGKEQFF. CDR3 sequence (DNA): TGTGCCAGCAGTTCCACTAGCGGGAAAGAGCAGTTCTTC.

The sample holds many counts of this clonotype. This chain uses TRBV20-1 with TRBJ2-7; D call uncertain. CDR1 is DFQATT, CDR2 SNEGSKA, per germline (reference sequence). CDR3 length equals 14 residues. V was clipped by 6 bases and J by 0 bases, with 15 bases between them. CDR3 loop: CSATRSLSSYEQYF. Here the CDR3 DNA reads TGCAGTGCGACCAGGAGCCTTAGCTCCTACGAGCAGTACTTC.

This clonotype has ten or more counts. This rearrangement joins TRBV7-9 to TRBJ1-1, with a tentative D call TRBD1 (6 bases). Germline CDR1 SEHNR, CDR2 FQNEAQ (reference sequence). V was clipped by 5 bases and J by 5 bases, with 12 bases between them. This CDR3 spans 13 amino acids. The CDR3 here is CASSATGTTEAFF. CDR3 in DNA: TGTGCCAGCAGCGCCACCGGGACAACTGAAGCTTTCTTT.

Only one count was recorded for this clonotype. The rearrangement joins TRBV2 to TRBJ2-2, with a weak D call TRBD2 (6 bases). Germline loops: CDR1 SNHLY, CDR2 FYNNEI. The V gene lost 11 bases and the J gene lost 5 bases, with 18 bases spanning the gap. This CDR3 has 14 amino acids. The CDR3 DNA sequence: TGTGCCTCGATAGGGACTTTTAGTACCGGGGAGCTGTTTTTT. Translation gives CASIGTFSTGELFF.

Many counts were recorded for this clonotype. J is TRBJ2-1 and V is TRBV27, with D tentatively TRBD1 (5 bases). V was cut by 1 base and J by 5 bases, with 12 bases left in between. This CDR3 is 15 amino acids long. CDR1 is MNHEY and CDR2 is SMNVEV in the germline V gene (reference sequence). DNA for the CDR3: TGTGCCAGCAGTTTATTCCGGACACTCGACAATGAGCAGTTCTTC. Protein: CASSLFRTLDNEQFF.

This clonotype was detected only once. A far larger clone differs by one base, so this is likely a read error. The rearrangement uses TRBV10-3 and TRBJ1-4; no clear D. Germline V gene sequence: CDR1 ENHRY, CDR2 SYGVKD. Trimming took off 3 bases at V and 7 bases at J, with 12 bases between the two ends. The CDR3 has 14 residues. CDR3 in amino acids: CAISEGGGFEKLFF. DNA for the CDR3: TGTGCCATCAGTGAAGGTGGAGGGTTTGAAAAACTGTTTTTT.

With regard to this clonotype: It may be a read error: a sequence one base away is much more abundant. The chain is built from TRBV7-2 and TRBJ2-3; 7 bases are a match to TRBD1. Near its end, the DNA agrees better with TRBJ2-5, so the J call may be wrong. The CDR3 has 15 amino acids. CDR1 SGHTA and CDR2 FQGNSA come from the germline V gene. The CDR3 sequence is CASSLGGSSQGAQYF. In nucleotides, the CDR3 is TGTGCCAGCAGCTTAGGCGGCAGCAGCCAGGGGGCCCAGTACTTC.

This clonotype was counted ten times or more. This sequence joins TRBV6-1 and TRBJ1-1; D remains unclear. Trimming shortened V by 5 bases and J by 7 bases, and 8 bases separated the two germline ends. There are 11 residues in the CDR3. In germline, CDR1 is MNHNS, CDR2 SASEGT. In DNA, the CDR3 is TGTGCCAGCAGTAGATGGCTTGAAGCTTTCTTT. Protein sequence: CASSRWLEAFF.

Many counts were recorded for this clonotype. Relative to the germline gene, one junction end is altered; a read error may explain this. V and J are TRBV2 and TRBJ1-2, with a weak D call TRBD1 (6 bases). CDR1 and CDR2 from the germline V gene are SNHLY and FYNNEI. The CDR3 has 10 residues. The CDR3 protein is CASSEVGHLF. The CDR3 DNA is TGTGCCAGCAGTGAAGTGGGACACCTCTTC.